The T cell receptor (beta chain) described here comes from a study of cytomegalovirus exposure and HLA in healthy donors (dated by TCRdb to 2016 to 2017). For context, the study as a whole: According to an earlier analysis of several hundred of the donors, 150 million to 200 million T cells yielded roughly 110 million unique TCR beta sequences and 276 Gb of sequence data. Roughly 300 gigabases of sequencing data and approximately 80 million unique TCR sequences were included in an early release covering several hundred HLA-typed donors. Among the roughly 390 genotyped donors, around 81% belonged to the genetic ancestry cluster associated with self-reported Caucasian donors. The aim of the study was to test whether cataloging public T cell receptors could identify signatures of past pathogen exposure. Using immunosequencing, the study profiled T cell repertoires from some 670 subjects and related those repertoires to cytomegalovirus serostatus. Along with the approximately 600-subject first cohort, a separate validation cohort of 120 different subjects was used. High-throughput TCR immunosequencing, statistical association of individual TCRs with disease status, and machine learning were combined to predict cytomegalovirus infection status. In a later analysis, previously published TCR beta repertoires from roughly 710 donors were re-analyzed and high-resolution HLA genotyping was added so that TCR occurrence patterns could be studied. Rather than drawing on any new phenotypic data, the later analysis identified candidate immune exposures from TCR beta sequences and the way those sequences occurred across donors. An earlier analysis of several hundred of the donors applied high-throughput TCR beta sequencing to assess whether each TCR beta V gene segment acted as functional or pseudogenic. Alongside the repertoire data, information on donor age, sex, ethnicity and CMV serostatus was compiled. A later genetic analysis took genome-wide SNP genotypes for about 55% of the 666 donors and used that subset as a discovery cohort. Every repertoire in the discovery cohort had been generated on one and the same sequencing platform. Class I and class II HLA loci were covered by the typing at four-digit resolution. Typing coverage differed by locus: A, B, C, DRB1 and DQB1 were typed in about 620-630 donors, DQA1 in 500 to 550, DPA1 in over 600, and DPB1 in roughly 450. Roughly 5 DR-DQ haplotypes were treated as single units for association and clustering because of strong linkage in the cohort. On average, roughly 240,000 unique TCR beta nucleotide sequences were sequenced per donor among a few hundred genotyped donors of the cohort, with roughly 18% of those sequences being non-productive. Overall results and qualifications from the work: Linkage disequilibrium might explain the correlated functional status among segregating V segments, but an unknown experimental factor could not be ruled out. Immune exposure information for the cohort was limited to CMV serostatus. Several of the top co-occurrence clusters appeared to be linked to parvovirus B19, influenza, CMV and Epstein-Barr virus, according to a later analysis. Most TCR sequences were seen in very few donors, while some public TCRs were found in many individuals. Three of the identified cytomegalovirus-associated TCR beta chains were confirmed in vitro to be specific for cytomegalovirus antigens. Compared with equally common non-associated chains, HLA-associated TCR beta chains in a later analysis were more clonally expanded and had lower generation probabilities. Because counts were too low, some 16 rarely observed V segments, including chromosome 9 orphons, were excluded from the earlier analysis of 587 of the donors. A total of around 150 TCR beta chains were listed by the study as associated with cytomegalovirus. A cluster of highly shared sequence variants was judged likely to represent a technical artifact of the sequencing pipeline. The authors suggested that the approach could potentially be generalized to other disease states and immunological phenotypes. Roughly uniform sequencing depth across donors was assumed in presence/absence analyses, although this assumption may not hold. Because some donors lacked HLA typing at each locus, the association tests relied only on the typed subset. Some IMGT-functional V segments, including TRBV6-2 and TRBV6-3, could not be distinguished by the 87-base-pair reads and were therefore excluded. In a later analysis, TCR association rates were found to vary across HLA loci, with the most associated TCRs seen for DRB1 alleles and the fewest for HLA-C alleles. V-gene and J-gene trimming of TCR beta chains was associated with a missense DCLRE1C variant in a later genetic analysis, and the association was replicated in an independent cohort. This cohort had only TCR beta chains sequenced, and the lack of alpha or paired-chain data limited which features could be detected. In both the original and validation cohorts, the classifier was reported to diagnose cytomegalovirus status with high specificity and sensitivity. In an earlier analysis of a few hundred of the donors, most TCR beta V segments were observed in productive rearrangements about 87% or about 30% of the time, broadly matching IMGT annotations. In a later analysis, most CMV-associated TCR beta chains were found to appear HLA-restricted, with HLA associations seemingly driven largely by CMV exposure. Assigning TCR associations to individual alleles was difficult when HLA alleles, especially DR and DQ, strongly co-occurred. Specific HLA alleles were associated with roughly 17,000 TCR beta sequences at a false discovery rate of 0.05 in a later analysis. A later genetic analysis reported fewer N-insertions in productive TCRs among donors in an Asian-associated ancestry cluster than the approximately 700-donor mean. A further reported finding was that TCR beta sequences accurately predicted the HLA-A and HLA-B alleles for most subjects in the first cohort.

In total, roughly 670 healthy bone marrow donors made up the cohort. At the time of sampling, every cohort member was nominally healthy, though immune exposures that went unrecorded were likely present. The donor tested CMV seronegative, placing the donor among the approximately 400 seronegative members of the cohort. Every donor gave a peripheral blood sample, and the peripheral blood mononuclear cells from that sample were used for TCR beta sequencing. The Qiagen DNeasy Blood Extraction Kit was used to extract genomic DNA from the blood cell samples. Note on this clone: What this receptor recognizes is not known.

CDR1 and CDR2 are drawn from the germline V gene: SGHRS, YFSETQ. V sheds 0 bases and J sheds 0 bases, leaving 14 bases between their ends. The cysteine opens and the phenylalanine closes a CDR3 of 17 amino acids. The CDR3 DNA has 51 bases and is translated from base 1. The library was prepared using the immunoSEQ multiplex PCR assay. For the multiplex PCR, a mixture combining 60 forward primers for TCR Vbeta segments and 13 reverse primers for TCR Jbeta segments was used. Amplification of the CDR3 region of rearranged TCR beta genes was performed with a multiplex PCR assay on genomic DNA. Amplified TCR beta libraries were sequenced as 87-base-pair reads on the Illumina HiSeq System. The authors' pipeline ran thus. A later analysis counted tens of millions of unique TCR beta chains across the 666 repertoires, and roughly 10 million of these chains were shared by at least two donors. Raw reads were error-corrected and collapsed into unique sequences by a nearest-neighbor algorithm in which closely related sequences were merged to remove PCR and sequencing errors. To assign V, D and J gene segments, CDR3 sequences were aligned to IMGT reference sequences. For a sequence to be retained, a match of at least six nucleotides to both a V gene segment and a J gene segment was required. A rearrangement was called productive if the CDR3 had no stop codons and remained in frame with V and J, and every other rearrangement was called non-productive. CDR3 was defined according to IMGT convention as the region running from the second conserved V-encoded cysteine to the conserved J-encoded phenylalanine. Sequences without an unambiguous match to a single V gene segment were excluded from the earlier analysis of approximately 560 of the donors. An earlier analysis of several hundred of the donors classified V segments as functional when productive rearrangements were above 56.7% and as segregating when the standard deviation between donors was above 5%. A statistical classification framework was built to diagnose cytomegalovirus status from the catalog of TCR beta chain sequences. V and J gene assignment, in a later analysis, came from comparing TCR nucleotide sequences with IMGT/GENE-DB human TR gene sequences. In a later analysis, CDR3 sequences and most-parsimonious VDJ recombination scenarios were assigned using the TCRdist pipeline. In a later analysis, each TCR beta chain was defined by its CDR3 amino acid sequence together with its V-gene family, and reads lacking a unique V-gene family were excluded. A later analysis removed 600 or so highly shared, low-generation-probability nucleotide sequences to deal with suspected cross-contamination and a sequencing artifact. In a later analysis, a clonal expansion index was calculated for each public chain from normalized within-repertoire ranks of inferred template counts. In a later analysis, generation probabilities were computed with a VDJ recombination model fitted to out-of-frame rearrangements, and the resulting probabilities were checked against IGoR. Hypergeometric tests were used in a later analysis to score TCR-TCR, TCR-HLA and TCR-CMV co-occurrence, with a repertoire-size bias correction applied to the TCR pairs. To estimate false discovery rates, a later analysis permuted the HLA or CMV assignments 20 times. In a later analysis, co-occurring TCRs were grouped with DBSCAN, and TCRdist sequence similarity was added when clustering was performed within HLA-allele-positive subsets. Repertoires with fewer than 30,000 or more than 120,000 public chains, plus five repertoires with anomalous nucleotide sharing, were excluded from co-occurrence clustering. Here the immuneACCESS table is served through TCRdb, limited to in-frame sequences with V and J called. Missing clones are a known gap in these copies; in checked studies unresolved V genes cover under half, and the rest lacks a known reason. For V, J and clone size, that table is used; D and trimming come from the DNA. The sample's records list over 45,000 clones. The leading ten clones occupy 2.1% of the sample.

The sequence was collected from a woman younger than 35 in good health and CMV-seronegative. The rearrangement joined TRBV5-1 to TRBJ2-3; the D gene is perhaps TRBD1, from 5 matching bases. The sequenced material came from PBMCs. CDR3 reads: CASSLAAAGPSTDTQYF. The nucleotide sequence reads TGCGCCAGCAGCTTGGCCGCTGCAGGGCCTAGCACAGATACGCAGTATTTT.